Reported below is one T cell receptor (beta chain). Its cognate antigen has yet to be identified. The input lacks base qualities; no much larger clone sits a single base away. The library was produced with the immunoSEQ multiplex PCR assay. This immuneACCESS table, as held by TCRdb, lists in-frame sequences with V and J called but not all clones. Of the missing ones, under half trace to an unresolved V gene in checked studies; the others have no known cause. This sample gives tens of thousands of clones in total; around 79% of them show up just once. The ten largest clones represent 8.5% of the sample. This record belongs to a study of radiotherapy plus CTLA-4 blockade in lung cancer (dated by TCRdb to 2016 to 2019). Turning to the overall study: Among enrolled patients, 15% to 20% had an objective response and roughly 30% reached disease control. Paper-wide results and their limitations: TCR clones derived from tumors expanded in peripheral blood after treatment with radiotherapy and ipilimumab. Increased serum interferon-beta after radiation, together with early dynamic changes in blood T cell clones, were reported to be the strongest predictors of response.

V lost 3 bases and J lost 4 bases; the stretch between them is 16 bases long. Measured from the cysteine to the phenylalanine, the CDR3 is 16 residues long. Only the CDR3 DNA stays, 48 bases, in frame from base 1. The germline V gene yields SGDLS for CDR1 and YYNGEE for CDR2. In this study, focal radiation therapy paired with CTLA-4 blockade (ipilimumab) was tested in patients who had chemo-refractory metastatic non-small-cell lung cancer. The specimen comprised peripheral blood, sampled from a patient treated with radiotherapy plus ipilimumab. This clonotype originated in a human donor with non-small cell lung cancer who had a complete response to radiotherapy plus ipilimumab. The chain was built from TRBV9 and TRBJ2-2; perhaps TRBD2 is the D gene, with 5 bases matching. The nucleotides read TGTGCCAGCAGCGGGCGGGTAGCGAGAGGCACCGGGGAGCTGTTTTTT. Translated, it reads CASSGRVARGTGELFF.